This T cell receptor (beta chain) was observed in a study of response to subunit inactivated influenza vaccine. Study results and limitations: Authors suggested few new T cells are recruited by each seasonal influenza vaccination.

As concerns this clonotype: Antigen: not known.

Per germline, CDR1 SGHTA and CDR2 FQGNSA. V was clipped by 5 bases and J by 0 bases, with 12 bases between them. CDR3 length: 15 residues. TCRdb independently ran MiXCR on the RT-PCR reads; one entry per CDR3 protein. Counted here are roughly 790,000 distinct CDR3 sequences, less than 25% occurring once; the ten biggest clones make up around 9.6%. The source was PBMCs from blood, collected less than 6 days after vaccination. The chain links TRBV7-2 to TRBJ2-3, with no clear D. The receptor was derived from a man in his fifties who received an inactivated influenza vaccine. CDR3 region: CASSPSARSTDTQYF. CDR3 nucleotide sequence: TGTGCCAGCAGCCCGAGTGCGCGTAGCACAGATACGCAGTATTTT.